Below, 21 T cell receptor beta chains from the same sample are listed, as sequenced in a study of T cells in Graves' hyperthyroidism and ophthalmopathy. Regions amplified from RNA transcripts were the TCR beta CDR3 regions. First-round RT-PCR with HTBI primers amplified the TCR CDR3 region. MiXCR, run by TCRdb on the multiplex PCR reads, gives a single entry per CDR3 protein. The data contain about 380,000 distinct CDR3 sequences, roughly 18% of them singletons. The sample consisted of blood. The receptors derive from a man younger than 35 with Graves' ophthalmopathy.

This clonotype was detected many times. V is TRBV18 and J is TRBJ2-7, with a possible D match to TRBD1 (6 bases). From germline, CDR1 is KGHSH and CDR2 LQKENI. This CDR3 is 12 amino acids long. V was cut by 3 bases and J by 5 bases, with 8 bases left in between. The CDR3 region has the DNA TGTGCCAGCTCACCGTACAGGGACGAGCAGTACTTC. Residues: CASSPYRDEQYF.

This chain uses TRBV5-8 with TRBJ1-1, with 7 nucleotides matching TRBD1. The V segment lost 1 base and the J segment 5 bases; nucleotides outside the gene matches: 5. Germline V lookup: CDR1 SGHTS, CDR2 YDEGEE. This CDR3 has 14 residues. CDR3 DNA sequence: TGTGCCAGCAGCTTGAGGGGGCGGGAGACTGAAGCTTTCTTT. It is translated as CASSLRGRETEAFF.

The V call is TRBV24-1, the J call TRBJ2-2; possibly TRBD1 for D (5 bases). The CDR3 sequence is 13 residues long. From germline, CDR1 is KGHDR and CDR2 SFDVKD. V shed 5 bases and J shed 5 bases, with 8 bases lying between them. The CDR3 DNA follows: TGTGCCACCAGTGGTAGGGGAACCGGGGAGCTGTTTTTT. Translation gives CATSGRGTGELFF.

The sample holds a few counts of this clonotype. V is TRBV5-6 and J is TRBJ2-7, with 7 bases identical to TRBD1. Germline V lookup: CDR1 SGHDT, CDR2 YYEEEE. The CDR3 spans 14 residues. Trimming removed 4 bases from V and 7 bases from J; junction bases left unmatched: 11. The CDR3 region has the DNA TGTGCCAGCAGCGCCCCGGGACAGTTGCGGGAGCAGTACTTC. Amino acid sequence: CASSAPGQLREQYF.

This clonotype has just a few counts. The chain carries TRBV16 and TRBJ1-2; D might be TRBD1 (6 bases). In germline, CDR1 is KGHSY, CDR2 FQNENV. Trimming removed 2 bases from V and 1 base from J, with 11 bases in between. This CDR3 has 15 amino acids. The CDR3 region is CASSQGQFGNYGYTF. The CDR3, as DNA: TGTGCCAGCAGCCAAGGACAGTTCGGTAACTATGGCTACACCTTC.

Only a few counts were recorded for this clonotype. V and J are TRBV2 and TRBJ2-3; 10 positions match TRBD1. The CDR3 has 17 residues. Germline values: CDR1 SNHLY, CDR2 FYNNEI. The V and J ends lost 6 bases and 2 bases, in that order; junction bases with no gene match: 11. CDR3 sequence (DNA): TGTGCCAGCAGCGCCCACCGGGACAGGGGAATCACAGATACGCAGTATTTT. Encoded protein: CASSAHRDRGITDTQYF.

This clonotype was counted ten times or more. The gene calls are TRBV18 and TRBJ1-5, with unresolved D. Trimming took off 6 bases at V and 1 base at J, with 16 bases between the two ends. The CDR3 is 16 amino acids. Germline assignment: CDR1 KGHSH and CDR2 LQKENI. The CDR3 DNA follows: TGTGCCAGCTCGCGTACCCCCGGGCGCAGCAATCAGCCCCAGCATTTT. It encodes CASSRTPGRSNQPQHF. The full variable domain, rest sourced from reference TRBV18 and TRBJ1-5, is NAGVMQNPRHLVRRRGQEARLRCSPMKGHSHVYWYRQLPEEGLKFMVYLQKENIIDESGMPKERFSAEFPKEGPSILRIQQVVRGDSAAYFCASSRTPGRSNQPQHFGDGTRLSIL.

This clonotype was picked up a small number of times. This sequence joins TRBV10-3 and TRBJ1-1; 7 nucleotides line up with TRBD1. Germline V gene lookup returns CDR1 ENHRY and CDR2 SYGVKD. Trimming at V came to 5 bases and at J to 5 bases, leaving 2 bases not matched to a gene. This CDR3 is 12 amino acids long. CDR3 DNA: TGTGCCATCAGTAAGGGACAGACTGAAGCTTTCTTT. Translated: CAISKGQTEAFF.

The V call is TRBV5-1, the J call TRBJ2-5, with D perhaps TRBD1 or TRBD2 (5 bases each). The V end lost 2 bases, the J end lost 5 bases, and 16 bases lay between the germline ends. Germline V gene sequence: CDR1 SGHRS, CDR2 YFSETQ. This CDR3 comprises 15 residues. The CDR3, as DNA: TGCGCCAGCAGCTTTACCGGGGCGTTGGGGGAGACCCAGTACTTC. This gives the protein CASSFTGALGETQYF.

Many counts were recorded for this clonotype. V usage is TRBV7-3 and J usage is TRBJ1-1; D possibly corresponds to TRBD1 (6 bases). The germline CDR1 and CDR2 sequences are SGHTA and FQGTGA. The CDR3 runs to 13 residues. The V end was cut by 4 bases, the J end by 5 bases, with 11 bases between. The CDR3 region has the DNA TGTGCCAGCAGCTACCACAGGGAGACTGAAGCTTTCTTT. This translates into CASSYHRETEAFF.

This clonotype was seen at least ten times. This chain links TRBV11-2 with TRBJ1-1; D not certain. There are 14 residues in the CDR3. The V end lost 5 bases, the J end lost 8 bases, and 18 bases lay between the germline ends. The germline V gene encodes CDR1 SGHAT and CDR2 FQNNGV. DNA for the CDR3: TGTGCCAGCAGCCCTCCAGTTTTCGGGGAGGAAGCTTTCTTT. Amino acid sequence: CASSPPVFGEEAFF.

The rearrangement uses TRBV6-1 and TRBJ1-3, with a possible D match to TRBD1 (5 bases). Germline lookup yields CDR1 MNHNS and CDR2 SASEGT. Trimming cost V 1 base and J 1 base, with 8 bases left between them. There are 15 residues in the CDR3. CDR3 DNA: TGTGCCAGCAGTGAAGGGGGACCTTCTGGAAACACCATATATTTT. It codes for CASSEGGPSGNTIYF.

V usage is TRBV19 and J usage is TRBJ1-6, with D tentatively TRBD1 (5 bases). V was pared by 11 bases and J by 4 bases, with 12 bases between. CDR1 and CDR2 (germline): LNHDA, SQIVND (reference sequence). This CDR3 contains 13 residues. CDR3 DNA: TGTGCCTCAGTGGGGCCATATAATTCACCCCTCCACTTT. It translates to CASVGPYNSPLHF.

This clonotype has at least ten counts. The genes are TRBV5-1 and TRBJ1-1, with TRBD1 as a possible D gene (5 bases). This CDR3 is built from 14 residues. V dropped 5 bases and J dropped 0 bases, with 11 bases sitting between them. Germline lookup yields CDR1 SGHRS and CDR2 YFSETQ. The CDR3 spells CASRTVDMNTEAFF. The CDR3 DNA follows: TGCGCCAGCAGGACAGTAGATATGAACACTGAAGCTTTCTTT.

This clonotype showed up many times. This chain joins TRBV6-1 and TRBJ2-2, with 7 bases lining up with TRBD1. J gave up 2 bases and V 5 bases, and 5 bases lay outside the gene matches. CDR1 is MNHNS and CDR2 is SASEGT in the germline V gene. This CDR3 spans 15 amino acids. In DNA, the CDR3 is TGTGCCAGCAGTCCCGGACAGGACAACACCGGGGAGCTGTTTTTT. It specifies CASSPGQDNTGELFF.

This clonotype was detected many times. The chain joins TRBV2 to TRBJ2-7; no clear D gene. Germline V lookup: CDR1 SNHLY, CDR2 FYNNEI. V shed 2 bases and J shed 3 bases, with 23 bases lying between them. The CDR3 has 18 amino acids. The CDR3 DNA is TGTGCCAGCAGTGAATATCTCCCCTCTCAGAGTGCAGGCTACGAGCAGTACTTC. This translates into CASSEYLPSQSAGYEQYF. The full variable domain, in which reference TRBV2 and TRBJ2-7 provide the parts outside the CDR3, is EPEVTQTPSHQVTQMGQEVILRCVPISNHLYFYWYRQILGQKVEFLVSFYNNEISEKSEIFDDQFSVERPDGSNFTLKIRSTKLEDSAMYFCASSEYLPSQSAGYEQYFGPGTRLTVT.

CDR3 in amino acids: CATSEDYTGSGYTF. The CDR3 DNA reads TGTGCCACCAGTGAAGACTACACAGGGTCGGGCTACACCTTC. The chain uses TRBV24-1 and TRBJ1-2; possible D gene TRBD1, 6 bases. This CDR3 contains 14 residues. Looked up from germline, CDR1 is KGHDR and CDR2 is SFDVKD. The ends were cut back, 4 bases at V and 8 bases at J, with 16 bases in the middle.

This clonotype was counted at least ten times. The CDR3 DNA reads as TGTGCCAGCAGCTTAGGCAGGGGGCCTTGGGACGAGCAGTACTTC. This gives the protein CASSLGRGPWDEQYF. This chain connects TRBV7-2 to TRBJ2-7; 8 nucleotides align to TRBD1. The CDR3 length is 15 residues. Germline loops: CDR1 SGHTA, CDR2 FQGNSA. With 1 base clipped from V and 5 bases from J, the junction kept 7 bases outside the gene matches.

The gene calls are TRBV20-1 and TRBJ2-3, with TRBD2 as a possible D gene (6 bases). The V and J ends lost 6 bases and 4 bases respectively, with 23 bases between them. CDR3 length equals 16 residues. From germline, CDR1 is DFQATT and CDR2 SNEGSKA (reference sequence). The chain's CDR3 is CSAATDRAEGPDTQYF. The CDR3 bases are TGCAGTGCCGCCACGGATCGAGCGGAGGGGCCAGATACGCAGTATTTT.

This clonotype was detected ten times or more. This chain joins TRBV12-5 and TRBJ2-7; 11 bases fit TRBD1. V lost 9 bases, J lost 3 bases, and 1 base stayed unmatched. Germline V gives CDR1 LGHNT, CDR2 FRNRAP. CDR3 length: 12 amino acids. In DNA form, the CDR3 reads TGTGCTAGCGGGACAGGGGGCTACGAGCAGTACTTC. Translating gives CASGTGGYEQYF.

This clonotype was found many times. The genes are TRBV27 and TRBJ1-2; D ambiguous. Per the germline V gene, CDR1 is MNHEY and CDR2 is SMNVEV (reference sequence). Trimming took 3 bases from V and 4 from J, leaving 15 bases between them. This CDR3 has 15 residues. This CDR3 is CASSLSGVGSYGYTF. The CDR3 DNA follows: TGTGCCAGCAGTTTGAGTGGGGTTGGGAGCTATGGCTACACCTTC.